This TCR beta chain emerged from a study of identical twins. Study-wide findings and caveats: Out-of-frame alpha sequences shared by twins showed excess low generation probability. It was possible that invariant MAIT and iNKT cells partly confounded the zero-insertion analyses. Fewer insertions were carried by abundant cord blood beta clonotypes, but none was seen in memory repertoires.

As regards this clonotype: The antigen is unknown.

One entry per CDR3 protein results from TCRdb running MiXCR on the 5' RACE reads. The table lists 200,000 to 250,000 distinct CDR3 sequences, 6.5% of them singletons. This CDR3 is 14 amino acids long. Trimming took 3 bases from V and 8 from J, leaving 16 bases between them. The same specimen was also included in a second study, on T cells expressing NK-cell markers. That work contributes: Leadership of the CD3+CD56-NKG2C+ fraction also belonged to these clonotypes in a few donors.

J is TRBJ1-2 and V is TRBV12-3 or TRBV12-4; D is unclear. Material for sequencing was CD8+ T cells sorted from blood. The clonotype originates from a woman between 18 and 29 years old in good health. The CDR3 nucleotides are TGTGCCAGCAGTTTTGGGCAAATTGACCAAGGCTACACCTTC. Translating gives CASSFGQIDQGYTF.